This T cell receptor (beta chain) was sequenced for a study of regulatory T cells in long-lasting Graves disease. Time point denoted: persistent/refractory GD, antithyroid drugs over 5 years with positive TRAb. From RNA extracted from PBMCs, the TCR library was made. This CDR3 has 15 amino acids. The germline V gene encodes CDR1 DFQATT and CDR2 SNEGSKA (reference sequence). The junction had 10 bases not matched to a gene; V was cut back by 5 bases and J by 7 bases. CDR3 regions were amplified by Arm-PCR using iRepertoire HTBI primers to build TCR beta libraries. TCRdb reprocessed the multiplex PCR reads with MiXCR, giving one entry per CDR3 protein. The data show 350,000 to 450,000 distinct CDR3 sequences, approximately 23% seen once.

Source: peripheral blood mononuclear cells (PBMCs), taken when the disease was refractory, from a patient treated with antithyroid drugs. This rearrangement joins TRBV20-1 to TRBJ1-6; 8 nucleotides match TRBD1. The sequence came from a middle-aged woman with Graves disease. The CDR3 bases are TGCAGTGCTCCGAGACAGGGGAGAGAGAATTCACCCCTCCACTTT. Translation: CSAPRQGRENSPLHF.